This is a list of T cell receptor beta chains from one sample in a study of blood T cell repertoires in COVID-19. Data came from immunoSEQ multiplex PCR; TCRdb stores just in-frame clones and leaves some out. The sample shows approximately 66,000 clones, around 89% of them seen only once. The sample comprised peripheral blood. All receptors come from a human donor with active COVID-19. The donor label of this sample is uncertain. The CDR3 runs from the conserved cysteine through the conserved F or W. D genes are given only for firm matches. Clone size is given for some rows only: seen once, a few or many times, or a class if the clone is expanded.

size	D	V	J	DNA	CDR3
-	TRBD1	TRBV6-5	TRBJ2-7	TGTGCCAGCAGCAACACCGGGACAGGGGGCGGCGAGCAGTACTTC	CASSNTGTGGGEQYF
once	-	TRBV20-1	TRBJ2-1	TGCAGTGCTAGTAGGAGGACTCCCGGCAGCTCCTACAATGAGCAGTTCTTC	CSASRRTPGSSYNEQFF
once	TRBD2	TRBV18	TRBJ2-5	TGTGCCAGCTCACCATCGGCTAGCGGGGCCGAGACCCAGTACTTC	CASSPSASGAETQYF
once	TRBD1	TRBV29-1	TRBJ2-6	TGCAGCGTTTTGGGACAGGGCTCTGGGGCCAACGTCCTGACTTTC	CSVLGQGSGANVLTF
-	-	TRBV28	TRBJ1-6	TGTGCCACGCGGGGACTAAATAATTCACCCCTCCACTTT	CATRGLNNSPLHF
-	-	TRBV27	TRBJ2-7	TGTGCCAGCAGTTTATTTCATCCACCGGGAGCTATGCGGGAGCAGTACTTC	CASSLFHPPGAMREQYF
-	-	TRBV27	TRBJ2-3	TGTGCCAGCAGTTTAGGAGTAGTAGAGACAGATACGCAGTATTTT	CASSLGVVETDTQYF
-	-	TRBV29-1	TRBJ2-7	TGCAGCGTTGTTGGCCAGGGGCGCTCCTACGAGCAGTACTTC	CSVVGQGRSYEQYF
-	TRBD2	TRBV24-1	TRBJ2-1	TGTGCCACCAGTGCCTGGGCACTAGCGGGACTAAATGAGCAGTTCTTC	CATSAWALAGLNEQFF
-	TRBD1	TRBV7-6	TRBJ2-1	TGTGCCAGCAGCTTAGTGGGCGGGACAGGGGGCGGAAATGAGCAGTTCTTC	CASSLVGGTGGGNEQFF
-	TRBD1	TRBV23-1	TRBJ2-7	TGCGCCAGCAGTAGGGGCCAGGGGGCGAACGAGCAGTACTTC	CASSRGQGANEQYF
-	-	TRBV18	TRBJ1-5	TGTGCCAGCTCACCGGTGGAGTCGAATCAGCCCCAGCATTTT	CASSPVESNQPQHF
-	TRBD1	TRBV29-1	TRBJ2-1	TGCAGCGAGAAGGCCGGGACAGTGGAAAACAATGAGCAGTTCTTC	CSEKAGTVENNEQFF
-	TRBD1	TRBV5-8	TRBJ1-4	TGTGCCAGCAGCACGGGACAGTCTAATGAAAAACTGTTTTTT	CASSTGQSNEKLFF
-	-	TRBV6-2/TRBV6-3	TRBJ2-7	TGTGCCAGCAGTTACACCCGGGGCTACGAGCAGTACTTC	CASSYTRGYEQYF
-	TRBD1	TRBV23-1	TRBJ2-5	TGCGCCAGCAGTCAATTCCTCCGGGACAGATCCCAGGAGACCCAGTACTTC	CASSQFLRDRSQETQYF
-	TRBD1	TRBV29-1	TRBJ1-2	TGCAGCGCCCTGACAGGGCCAAATGGCTACACCTTC	CSALTGPNGYTF